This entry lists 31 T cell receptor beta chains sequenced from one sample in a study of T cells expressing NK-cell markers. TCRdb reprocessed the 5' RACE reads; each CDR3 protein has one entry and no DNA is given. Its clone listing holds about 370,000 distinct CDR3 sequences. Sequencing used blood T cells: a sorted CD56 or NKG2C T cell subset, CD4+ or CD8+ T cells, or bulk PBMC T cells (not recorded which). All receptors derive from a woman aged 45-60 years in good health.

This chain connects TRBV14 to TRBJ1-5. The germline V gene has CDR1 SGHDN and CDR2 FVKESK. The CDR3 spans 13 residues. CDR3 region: CASSRGYNQPQHF.

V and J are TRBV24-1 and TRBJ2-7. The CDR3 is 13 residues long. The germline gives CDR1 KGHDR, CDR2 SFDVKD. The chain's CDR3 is CATSPGRPYEQYF.

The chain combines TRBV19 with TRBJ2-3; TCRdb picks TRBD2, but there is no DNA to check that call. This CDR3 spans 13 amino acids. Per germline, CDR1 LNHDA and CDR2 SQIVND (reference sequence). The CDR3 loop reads CASSRGGPDTQYF.

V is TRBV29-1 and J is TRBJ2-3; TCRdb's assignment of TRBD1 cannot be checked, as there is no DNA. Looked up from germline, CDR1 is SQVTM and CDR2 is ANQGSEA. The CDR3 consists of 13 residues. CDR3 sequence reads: CSAYRANTDTQYF.

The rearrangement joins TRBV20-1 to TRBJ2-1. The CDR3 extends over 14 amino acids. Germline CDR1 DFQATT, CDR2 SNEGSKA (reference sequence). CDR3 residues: CSATHRTSYNEQFF.

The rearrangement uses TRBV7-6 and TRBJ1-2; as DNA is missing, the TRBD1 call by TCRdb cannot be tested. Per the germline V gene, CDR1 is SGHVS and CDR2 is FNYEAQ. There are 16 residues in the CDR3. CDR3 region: CASSLAWGQGLGGYTF.

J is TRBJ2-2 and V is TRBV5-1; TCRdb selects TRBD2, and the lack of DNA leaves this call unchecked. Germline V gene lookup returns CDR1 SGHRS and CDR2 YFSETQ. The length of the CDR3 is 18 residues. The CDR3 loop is CASSSGRTSGRIAGELFF.

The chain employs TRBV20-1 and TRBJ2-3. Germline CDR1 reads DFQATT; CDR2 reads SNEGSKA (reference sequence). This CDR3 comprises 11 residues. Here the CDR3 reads CSASPVVTQYF.

The CDR3 spells CASSSSLAGGIDTQYF. The chain combines TRBV5-5 with TRBJ2-3; TCRdb selects TRBD2, and the lack of DNA leaves this call unchecked. The germline V gene encodes CDR1 SGHKS and CDR2 YYEKEE (reference sequence). This CDR3 has 16 residues.

This chain's CDR3 is CASTLGAASVSEQFF. The chain combines TRBV5-1 with TRBJ2-1; without DNA, the TCRdb call of TRBD2 cannot be checked. The CDR3 extends over 15 amino acids. The germline V gene has CDR1 SGHRS and CDR2 YFSETQ.

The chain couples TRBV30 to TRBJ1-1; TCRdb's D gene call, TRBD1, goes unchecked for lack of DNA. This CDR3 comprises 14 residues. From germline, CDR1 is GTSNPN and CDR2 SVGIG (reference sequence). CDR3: CAWSVGGQNTEAFF. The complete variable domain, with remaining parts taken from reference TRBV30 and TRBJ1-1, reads SQTIHQWPATLVQPVGSPLSLECTVEGTSNPNLYWYRQAAGRGLQLLFYSVGIGQISSEVPQNLSASRPQDRQFILSSKKLLLSDSGFYLCAWSVGGQNTEAFFGQGTRLTVV.

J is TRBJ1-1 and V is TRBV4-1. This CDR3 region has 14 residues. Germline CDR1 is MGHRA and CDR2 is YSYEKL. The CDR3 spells CASSQMTLNTEAFF.

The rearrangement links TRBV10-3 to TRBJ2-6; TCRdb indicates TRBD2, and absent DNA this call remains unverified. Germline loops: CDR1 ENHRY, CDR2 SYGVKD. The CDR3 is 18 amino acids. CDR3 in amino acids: CAISEFEGLTSGANVLTF.

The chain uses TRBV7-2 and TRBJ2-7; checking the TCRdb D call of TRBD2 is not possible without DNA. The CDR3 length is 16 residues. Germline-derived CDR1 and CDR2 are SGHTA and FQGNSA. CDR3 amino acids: CASSLVGLAGPYEQYF.

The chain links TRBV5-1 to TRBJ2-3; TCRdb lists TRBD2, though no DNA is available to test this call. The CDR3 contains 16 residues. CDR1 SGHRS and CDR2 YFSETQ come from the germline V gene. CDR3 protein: CASSGLAGGATDTQYF.

The CDR3 protein is CASSQTGFSEQYF. The chain couples TRBV7-3 to TRBJ2-7; the D gene TCRdb calls, TRBD1, cannot be checked with no DNA. The CDR3 has 13 residues. Germline V lookup: CDR1 SGHTA, CDR2 FQGTGA.

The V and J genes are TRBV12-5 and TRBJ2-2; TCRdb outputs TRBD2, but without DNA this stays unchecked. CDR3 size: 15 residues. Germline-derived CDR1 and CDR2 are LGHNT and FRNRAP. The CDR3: CASVRSGSNTGELFF.

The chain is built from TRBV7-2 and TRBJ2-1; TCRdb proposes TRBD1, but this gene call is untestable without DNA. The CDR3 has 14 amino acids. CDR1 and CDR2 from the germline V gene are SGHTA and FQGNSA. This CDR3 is CASSSPQSYNEQFF.

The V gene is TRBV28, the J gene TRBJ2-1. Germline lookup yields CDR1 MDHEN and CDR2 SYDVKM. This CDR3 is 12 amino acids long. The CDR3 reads CASRELVREQFF.

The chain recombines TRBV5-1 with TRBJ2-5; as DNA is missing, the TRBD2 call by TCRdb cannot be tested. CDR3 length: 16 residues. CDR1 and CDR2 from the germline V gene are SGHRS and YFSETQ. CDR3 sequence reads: CASSPGASGYQETQYF.

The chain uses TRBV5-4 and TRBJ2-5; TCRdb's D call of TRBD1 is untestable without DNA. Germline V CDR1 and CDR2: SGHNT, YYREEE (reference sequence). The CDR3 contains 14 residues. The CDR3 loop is CASSSPGVRETQYF.

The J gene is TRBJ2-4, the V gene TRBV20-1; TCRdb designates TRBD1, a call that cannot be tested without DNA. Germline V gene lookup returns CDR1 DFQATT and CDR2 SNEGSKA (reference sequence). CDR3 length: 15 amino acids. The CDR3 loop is CSARSRGLGIGIQYF.

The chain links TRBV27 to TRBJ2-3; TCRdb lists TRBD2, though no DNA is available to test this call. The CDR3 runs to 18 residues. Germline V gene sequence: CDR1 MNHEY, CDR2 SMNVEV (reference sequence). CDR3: CASSDTSGRARVTDTQYF.

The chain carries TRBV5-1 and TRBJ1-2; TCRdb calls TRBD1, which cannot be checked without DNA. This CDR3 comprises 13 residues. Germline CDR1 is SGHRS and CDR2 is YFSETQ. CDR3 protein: CASSLRRRDGYTF. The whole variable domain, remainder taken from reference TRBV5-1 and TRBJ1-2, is KAGVTQTPRYLIKTRGQQVTLSCSPISGHRSVSWYQQTPGQGLQFLFEYFSETQRNKGNFPGRFSGRQFSNSRSEMNVSTLELGDSALYLCASSLRRRDGYTFGSGTRLTVV.

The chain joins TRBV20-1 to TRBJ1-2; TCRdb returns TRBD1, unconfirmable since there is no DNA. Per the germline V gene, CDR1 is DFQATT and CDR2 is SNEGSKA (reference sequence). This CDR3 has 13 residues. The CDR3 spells CSARDRDVWGYTF.

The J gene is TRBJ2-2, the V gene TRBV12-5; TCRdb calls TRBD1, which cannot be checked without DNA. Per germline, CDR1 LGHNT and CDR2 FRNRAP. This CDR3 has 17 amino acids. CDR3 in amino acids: CASGQSSAGENTGELFF.

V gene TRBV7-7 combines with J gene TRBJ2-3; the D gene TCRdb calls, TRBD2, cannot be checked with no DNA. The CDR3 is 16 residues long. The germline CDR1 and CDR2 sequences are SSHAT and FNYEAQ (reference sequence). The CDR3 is CASSSGRGPSTDTQYF.

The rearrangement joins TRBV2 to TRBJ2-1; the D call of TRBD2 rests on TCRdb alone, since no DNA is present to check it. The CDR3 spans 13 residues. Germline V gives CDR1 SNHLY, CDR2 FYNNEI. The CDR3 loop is CAGGLAIYNEQFF.

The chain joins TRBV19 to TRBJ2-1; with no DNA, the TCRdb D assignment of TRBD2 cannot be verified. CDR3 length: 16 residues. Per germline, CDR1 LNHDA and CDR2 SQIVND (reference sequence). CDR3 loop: CASEDRVGNSYNEQFF.

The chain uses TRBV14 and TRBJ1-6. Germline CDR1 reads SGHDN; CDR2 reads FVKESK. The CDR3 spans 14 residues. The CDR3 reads CASSQRAYNSPLHF.

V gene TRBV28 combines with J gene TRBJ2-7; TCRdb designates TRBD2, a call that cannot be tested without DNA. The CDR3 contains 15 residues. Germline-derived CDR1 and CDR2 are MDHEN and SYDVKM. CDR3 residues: CASRPTSGRAYEQYF.